The 25 T cell receptor beta chains presented below share a single source sample, sequenced in a study of vaccination effects on CD4 cells after COVID-19. No antigen has been assigned to these receptors. Only in-frame clones appear in the TCRdb table, and some are missing; sequencing was by immunoSEQ multiplex PCR. The sample includes fewer than 40,000 clones, around 68% seen only once; the top ten take 22%. Viral peptide pools were used in the ViraFEST assay to expand antigen-specific CD4+ T cells, and sequencing came afterward. Following an approximately 11-day culture, CD4+ T cells were purified. Vaccine recipients had no previous SARS-CoV-2 infection; their nucleocapsid antibodies were negative. The sequencing here drew on CD4+ T cells from PBMCs cultured with SARS-CoV-2 spike peptides, taken before COVID-19 vaccination. Receptors were obtained from a human donor who received a COVID-19 vaccine.

This chain connects TRBV14 to TRBJ2-7; D unresolved. Germline V gene data show CDR1 as SGHDN and CDR2 as FVKESK. This CDR3 is 15 amino acids long. V shed 5 bases and J shed 7 bases, with 21 bases lying between them. CDR3 in amino acids: CASSVNGLGLGEQYF. In DNA, the CDR3 is TGTGCCAGCAGCGTCAACGGGTTAGGTTTGGGTGAGCAGTACTTC.

This clone has a handful of counts. This chain connects TRBV19 to TRBJ1-5; the match to TRBD1 covers 7 bases. J lost 3 bases, V lost 5 bases, and 4 bases had no gene match. From germline, CDR1 is LNHDA and CDR2 SQIVND (reference sequence). The CDR3 spans 14 residues. CDR3: CASSLGQLNQPQHF. The DNA for the CDR3 is TGTGCCAGTAGTTTGGGACAGCTCAATCAGCCCCAGCATTTT.

This clone came up a few times. The rearrangement uses TRBV5-6 and TRBJ2-1; D uncertain. Germline V gene data show CDR1 as SGHDT and CDR2 as YYEEEE. This CDR3 spans 13 amino acids. V was cut by 4 bases and J by 7 bases, with 12 bases left in between. The CDR3 here is CASSRSLGNEQFF. CDR3 sequence (DNA): TGTGCCAGCAGCCGTTCCTTGGGGAATGAGCAGTTCTTC.

V and J are TRBV19 and TRBJ1-5; D is possibly TRBD1 (5 bases). The CDR3 spans 17 residues. V was cut by 2 bases and J by 0 bases, with 14 bases left in between. Germline assignment: CDR1 LNHDA and CDR2 SQIVND (reference sequence). The CDR3 reads CASSITRGTDSNQPQHF. CDR3 in DNA: TGTGCCAGTAGTATAACTCGCGGGACGGATAGCAATCAGCCCCAGCATTTT.

The chain carries TRBV28 and TRBJ2-7; the D gene is possibly TRBD2 (6 bases). V lost 8 bases to trimming and J lost 2 bases, with 13 bases between them. The length of the CDR3 is 13 residues. Germline CDR1 is MDHEN and CDR2 is SYDVKM. In nucleotides, the CDR3 is TGTGCCAGCGGCGGGACCCCGACCTACGAGCAGTACTTC. Residues: CASGGTPTYEQYF.

The CDR3 coding sequence is TGTGCCTGGGGGGGACAGGGCAACTATGGCTACACCTTC. Encoded protein: CAWGGQGNYGYTF. This chain connects TRBV30 to TRBJ1-2, with 9 nucleotides matching TRBD1. The V gene end was trimmed by 5 bases and the J gene end by 2 bases; junction bases not matched to a gene: 3. The CDR3 covers 13 residues. Germline loops: CDR1 GTSNPN, CDR2 SVGIG (reference sequence).

The count of this clone is one. This chain links TRBV6-5 with TRBJ2-1; no clear D gene. Trimming stripped 6 bases from V and 8 bases from J, with 11 bases between. There are 12 residues in the CDR3. Germline assignment: CDR1 MNHEY and CDR2 SVGAGI. DNA of the CDR3: TGTGCCAGCAGCCGAAATGGGGATGAGCAGTTCTTC. Translation gives CASSRNGDEQFF.

The chain carries TRBV3-1 (or the pseudogene TRBV3-2) and TRBJ2-3; D possibly corresponds to TRBD2 (5 bases). This CDR3 spans 16 amino acids. V was trimmed by 0 bases and J by 6 bases, leaving 16 bases between them. Germline V gene data show CDR1 as LGHDT and CDR2 as YNNKEL (reference sequence). The CDR3 sequence is CASSQESGSQRDTQYF. The DNA of the CDR3 is TGTGCCAGCAGCCAAGAATCGGGGTCGCAGCGGGATACGCAGTATTTT.

This rearrangement joins TRBV19 to TRBJ1-4; D gene ambiguous. CDR1 and CDR2 from the germline V gene are LNHDA and SQIVND (reference sequence). V shed 7 bases and J shed 4 bases, with 7 bases lying between them. The CDR3 totals 12 residues. The CDR3 DNA sequence: TGTGCCAGTACAACGATTAATGAAAAACTGTTTTTT. Its translation is CASTTINEKLFF.

The genes are TRBV5-1 and TRBJ1-4; 9 nucleotides align to TRBD1. CDR3 length: 16 amino acids. Germline CDR1 is SGHRS and CDR2 is YFSETQ. The V gene end was trimmed by 0 bases and the J gene end by 6 bases; junction bases not matched to a gene: 6. The CDR3 loop is CASSLEGQGWDEKLFF. The CDR3 bases are TGCGCCAGCAGCTTGGAGGGACAGGGCTGGGATGAAAAACTGTTTTTT.

The chain links TRBV18 to TRBJ1-6; D gene unclear. The CDR3 contains 16 residues. Trimming cost V 3 bases and J 0 bases, with 9 bases left between them. Per the germline V gene, CDR1 is KGHSH and CDR2 is LQKENI. The CDR3 DNA reads TGTGCCAGCTCACCCCCGGGAAGCTCCTATAATTCACCCCTCCACTTT. Translated: CASSPPGSSYNSPLHF.

The rearrangement joins TRBV11-3 to TRBJ2-2; D is unresolved. V was pared by 3 bases and J by 1 base, with 9 bases between. This CDR3 region has 15 residues. CDR1 is SGHNT and CDR2 is YENEEA in the germline V gene. The CDR3 region is CASSFRTGNTGELFF. DNA for the CDR3: TGTGCCAGCAGCTTCAGGACGGGGAACACCGGGGAGCTGTTTTTT.

This clone appeared once. The gene calls are TRBV5-1 and TRBJ1-1; TRBD1 is a possible D gene (6 bases). From germline, CDR1 is SGHRS and CDR2 YFSETQ. CDR3 size: 16 residues. V was shortened by 5 bases and J by 3 bases, with 20 bases between the two germline ends. The CDR3 is CASRTDRTSLHTEAFF. The CDR3 nucleotides read TGCGCCAGCAGAACCGACAGGACCTCACTTCACACTGAAGCTTTCTTT.

The rearrangement uses TRBV19 and TRBJ2-7, with TRBD1 matching over 8 bases. V gave up 6 bases and J gave up 4 bases; unmatched junction bases: 8. The CDR3 has 14 amino acids. Germline V CDR1 and CDR2: LNHDA, SQIVND (reference sequence). CDR3 loop: CASSPDRVGYEQYF. In DNA form, the CDR3 reads TGTGCCAGTAGCCCGGACAGGGTCGGGTACGAGCAGTACTTC.

The V gene is TRBV30, the J gene TRBJ1-3, with a possible D match to TRBD1 (5 bases). The CDR3 length is 14 residues. CDR1 and CDR2 (germline): GTSNPN, SVGIG (reference sequence). V was pared by 0 bases and J by 2 bases, with 8 bases between. CDR3 DNA: TGTGCCTGGAGTGTGGTGGGGGCTGGAAACACCATATATTTT. Translated: CAWSVVGAGNTIYF. The full variable domain, its missing parts supplied by reference TRBV30 and TRBJ1-3, is SQTIHQWPATLVQPVGSPLSLECTVEGTSNPNLYWYRQAAGRGLQLLFYSVGIGQISSEVPQNLSASRPQDRQFILSSKKLLLSDSGFYLCAWSVVGAGNTIYFGEGSWLTVV.

V usage is TRBV20-1 and J usage is TRBJ2-5; D is uncertain. CDR3 size: 11 residues. CDR1 is DFQATT, CDR2 SNEGSKA, per germline (reference sequence). Trimming pared 3 bases from V and 4 bases from J, leaving 6 bases between. In DNA, the CDR3 is TGCAGTGCTAGTCCCGGAGAGACCCAGTACTTC. Translated, it gives CSASPGETQYF.

This chain links TRBV18 with TRBJ1-3, with 8 bases matching TRBD1. V dropped 6 bases and J dropped 1; count of bases not matched to a gene: 2. Germline V gene lookup returns CDR1 KGHSH and CDR2 LQKENI. This CDR3 contains 14 residues. The CDR3 protein is CASSGQGSGNTIYF. DNA of the CDR3: TGTGCCAGCTCCGGACAGGGATCTGGAAACACCATATATTTT.

This chain uses TRBV27 with TRBJ1-6, with unresolved D. V was cut by 5 bases and J by 10 bases, with 12 bases left in between. This CDR3 has 13 amino acids. Germline V gene sequence: CDR1 MNHEY, CDR2 SMNVEV (reference sequence). CDR3 sequence: CASSTRTRSPLHF. The CDR3 DNA reads TGTGCCAGCAGTACACGGACGAGGTCACCCCTCCACTTT.

V usage is TRBV5-5 and J usage is TRBJ2-7; 8 positions agree with TRBD1. The ends lost 3 bases at V and 2 bases at J; junction bases unmatched: 7. The germline V gene has CDR1 SGHKS and CDR2 YYEKEE (reference sequence). This CDR3 spans 15 amino acids. The CDR3 DNA reads TGTGCCAGCAGCTCCGACCGGGACAGGCCCTACGAGCAGTACTTC. This codes for CASSSDRDRPYEQYF.

The V gene is TRBV7-9, the J gene TRBJ2-7; 7 nucleotides align to TRBD1. V shed 5 bases, J shed 3 bases, and the junction held 10 bases outside the gene matches. The CDR3 loop spans 15 amino acids. Germline CDR1 reads SEHNR; CDR2 reads FQNEAQ (reference sequence). The CDR3 sequence: CASSKRTGLHYEQYF. The CDR3 coding sequence is TGTGCCAGCAGCAAGAGGACAGGCCTACACTACGAGCAGTACTTC.

This clone was seen a single time. J is TRBJ2-3 and V is TRBV3-1 (or the pseudogene TRBV3-2), with D perhaps assigned TRBD1 or TRBD2 (5 bases each). Germline V gene sequence: CDR1 LGHDT, CDR2 YNNKEL (reference sequence). V lost 3 bases to trimming and J lost 4 bases, with 11 bases between them. The CDR3 has 14 amino acids. The CDR3 sequence: CASSHDSGPDTQYF. The DNA of the CDR3 is TGTGCCAGCAGCCACGACTCGGGACCAGATACGCAGTATTTT.

This clone was counted once. The genes are TRBV10-2 and TRBJ1-3; D gene ambiguous. Trimming took off 6 bases at V and 0 bases at J, with 9 bases between the two ends. The CDR3 runs to 14 residues. Germline-derived CDR1 and CDR2 are WSHSY and SAAADI. The CDR3 DNA is TGCGCCAGCAGGGCCCCTGGCTCTGGAAACACCATATATTTT. Translation: CASRAPGSGNTIYF.

The V and J genes are TRBV27 and TRBJ1-2, with TRBD1 identical over 8 bases. The germline gives CDR1 MNHEY, CDR2 SMNVEV (reference sequence). CDR3 length: 14 residues. V gave up 6 bases and J gave up 6 bases; unmatched junction bases: 9. The CDR3 nucleotides read TGTGCCAGCAGCCCTGACAGGGGAGCGGATGGCTACACCTTC. The encoded protein is CASSPDRGADGYTF.

The chain has TRBV10-3 and TRBJ2-3, with D possibly TRBD1 on 5 matching bases. The CDR3 is 17 amino acids. In germline, CDR1 is ENHRY, CDR2 SYGVKD. Trimming stripped 4 bases from V and 3 bases from J, with 20 bases between. Here the CDR3 reads CAISVGIRGVKTDTQYF. DNA of the CDR3: TGTGCCATCAGTGTTGGAATAAGGGGCGTTAAAACAGATACGCAGTATTTT.

V usage is TRBV24-1 and J usage is TRBJ2-6; 7 bases line up with TRBD1. V lost 6 bases, J lost 4 bases, and 5 bases stayed unmatched. CDR3 length equals 15 residues. In germline, CDR1 is KGHDR, CDR2 SFDVKD. CDR3 nucleotides: TGTGCCACCAGTCGACAGGGAACCGGGGCCAACGTCCTGACTTTC. Translated, it gives CATSRQGTGANVLTF.